The subject of this entry is one TCR beta chain. The record originates from a study of blood T cell repertoires in COVID-19. Study details: Samples of COVID-19 (acute and convalescent) were obtained from the United States, Italy and Spain. Sample material is recorded as cDNA or gDNA derived from T cells, B-cell-depleted T cells, or PBMCs.

V lost 6 bases to trimming and J lost 5 bases, with 7 bases between them. The CDR3 contains 10 residues. Germline V lookup: CDR1 DFQATT, CDR2 SNEGSKA (reference sequence). In the authors' workflow: Amplified reference gene primers provided the basis for estimating nucleated cell counts. Some clones are missing from TCRdb's copy, which holds only in-frame ones; the method was immunoSEQ multiplex PCR. The DNA was the basis for D and trimming; V, J and clone size are from that table. The sample holds around 70,000 clones, about nine tenths seen once. Input material: peripheral blood. This rearrangement joins TRBV20-1 to TRBJ2-5; a weak D match, TRBD1 (5 bases). This TCR was sampled from a man aged 25-40 years with acute or convalescent COVID-19. Here the CDR3 reads CSAYRETQYF. The CDR3 bases are TGCAGTGCATACAGGGAGACCCAGTACTTC.